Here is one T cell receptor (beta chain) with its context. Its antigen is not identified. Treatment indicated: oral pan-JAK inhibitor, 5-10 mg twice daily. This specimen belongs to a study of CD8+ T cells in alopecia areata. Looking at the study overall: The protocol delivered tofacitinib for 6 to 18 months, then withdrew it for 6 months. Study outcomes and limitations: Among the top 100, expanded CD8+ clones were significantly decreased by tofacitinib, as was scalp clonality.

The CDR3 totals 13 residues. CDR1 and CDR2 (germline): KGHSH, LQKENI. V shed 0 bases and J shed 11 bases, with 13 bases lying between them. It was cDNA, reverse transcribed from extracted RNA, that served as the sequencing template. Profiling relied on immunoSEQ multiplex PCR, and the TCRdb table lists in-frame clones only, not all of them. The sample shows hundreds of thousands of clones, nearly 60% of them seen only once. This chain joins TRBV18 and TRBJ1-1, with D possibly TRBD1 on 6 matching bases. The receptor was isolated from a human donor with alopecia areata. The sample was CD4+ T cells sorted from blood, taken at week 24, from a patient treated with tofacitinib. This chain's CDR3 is CASSPPSGVIAFF. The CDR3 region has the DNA TGTGCCAGCTCACCACCGTCAGGGGTGATCGCTTTCTTT.